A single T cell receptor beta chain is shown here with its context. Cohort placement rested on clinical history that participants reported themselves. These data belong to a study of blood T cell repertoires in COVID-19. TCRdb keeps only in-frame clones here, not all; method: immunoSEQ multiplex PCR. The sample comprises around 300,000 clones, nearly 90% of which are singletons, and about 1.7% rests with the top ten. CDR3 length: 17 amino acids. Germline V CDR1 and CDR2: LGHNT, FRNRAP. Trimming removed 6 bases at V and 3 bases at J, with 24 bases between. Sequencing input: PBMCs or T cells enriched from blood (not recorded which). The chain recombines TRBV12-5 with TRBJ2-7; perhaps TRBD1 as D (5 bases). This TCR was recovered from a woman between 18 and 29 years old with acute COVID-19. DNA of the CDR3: TGTGCTAGTGGCCCTCCCGTCACAGGTATGGAAGGCTACGAGCAGTACTTC. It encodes CASGPPVTGMEGYEQYF.